This T cell receptor beta chain was identified in a study of T cells in Graves' hyperthyroidism and ophthalmopathy. Study information: Peripheral blood was acquired at first diagnosis, ahead of any therapy whatsoever. General study results and limits: Most clonotypes expanded in the thyroid (above 0.001) were also present in blood.

Details on this clonotype: Its antigen remains unidentified.

TCR beta CDR3 sequences were amplified from RNA transcripts. During a first-round RT-PCR of the TCR CDR3, the HTBI primer set was used. TCRdb re-analysed the multiplex PCR reads in MiXCR, keeping a single row per CDR3 protein. The table records roughly 400,000 distinct CDR3 sequences, over 11% of them present only once. Germline loops: CDR1 SQVTM, CDR2 ANQGSEA. The CDR3 runs to 13 residues. The V end was cut by 0 bases, the J end by 5 bases, with 9 bases between. Material: blood. V is TRBV29-1 and J is TRBJ2-3; D is unresolved. The origin of this receptor is a middle-aged man with Graves' ophthalmopathy. CDR3 protein: CSVEDNFGDTQYF. The CDR3 nucleotides are TGCAGCGTTGAAGACAATTTCGGAGATACGCAGTATTTT.